This TCR beta chain was obtained from a study of CD8+CD57+ T cells in acquired aplastic anemia. It was genomic DNA that served as the template for profiling TCR beta VDJ and CDR3. One entry per CDR3 protein, called by TCRdb with MiXCR from the reads. This table holds over 35,000 distinct CDR3 sequences, 55% to 80% found once. Per the germline V gene, CDR1 is MGHDK and CDR2 is SYGVNS. V lost 3 bases, J lost 3 bases, and 7 bases stayed unmatched. The CDR3 has 17 amino acids. This receptor was identified in a human donor in good health, serving as a control. The material sequenced was sorted CD4+, CD8+, or CD8+CD57+ T cells (not recorded which) from PBMCs. This chain uses TRBV25-1 with TRBJ2-7, with 14 bases fitting TRBD2. The CDR3: CASSELGTSGSGYEQYF. CDR3 DNA sequence: TGTGCCAGCAGTGAGTTAGGGACTAGCGGGAGTGGCTACGAGCAGTACTTC.